The rows below give T cell receptor beta chains drawn from one sample of a study of CDR3 diversity in severe acne. TCRdb re-called the PCR reads with MiXCR, one entry per CDR3 protein. The repertoire has approximately 79,000 distinct CDR3 sequences, around 50% of them found once; the top ten carry about a tenth. The sample consisted of blood. These receptors all come from a male donor in good health, serving as a control. The CDR3 runs from the conserved cysteine through the conserved F or W. A D gene is named only where the DNA matches it firmly. Expanded clones are given a class, and other clones once, few, many or no size at all.

D gene: TRBD1; J gene: TRBJ2-5; clone size: few; V gene: TRBV20-1; CDR3 DNA: TGCAGTGCTCCTGGGACCGGGACAGGGGGAGAGACCCAGTACTTC; CDR3 protein: CSAPGTGTGGETQYF
D gene: NA; J gene: TRBJ1-1; clone size: NA; V gene: TRBV30; CDR3 DNA: TGCGCCCTGAGTGTACAGCAGGGAACTGAAGCTTTCTTT; CDR3 protein: CALSVQQGTEAFF
D gene: NA; J gene: TRBJ2-7; clone size: few; V gene: TRBV2; CDR3 DNA: TGTGCCAGCAAGGCGGATGCCTACGAGCAGTACTTC; CDR3 protein: CASKADAYEQYF
D gene: TRBD1; J gene: TRBJ2-2; clone size: NA; V gene: TRBV7-9; CDR3 DNA: TGTGCCAGCAGCTTACAGACAGGGCCGAACACCGGGGAGCTGCTTTTT; CDR3 protein: CASSLQTGPNTGELLF
D gene: NA; J gene: TRBJ1-1; clone size: NA; V gene: TRBV2; CDR3 DNA: TGTGCCAGTCTACCGGGACCGAGGAATTCCTTTGAAGCTTTCTTT; CDR3 protein: CASLPGPRNSFEAFF
D gene: NA; J gene: TRBJ1-2; clone size: NA; V gene: TRBV15; CDR3 DNA: TGTGCCACCAGCAGAGATCTTGGGAGCTCGAACTATGGCTACACCTTC; CDR3 protein: CATSRDLGSSNYGYTF
D gene: TRBD1; J gene: TRBJ1-1; clone size: NA; V gene: TRBV29-1; CDR3 DNA: TGCAGCGTTGTGAGGGACAGGGGGCGAAACACTGAAGCTTTCTTT; CDR3 protein: CSVVRDRGRNTEAFF
D gene: NA; J gene: TRBJ1-2; clone size: NA; V gene: TRBV20-1; CDR3 DNA: TGCAGTGCCAATAGGCCAGGGGGCTACACCTTC; CDR3 protein: CSANRPGGYTF
D gene: TRBD2; J gene: TRBJ2-5; clone size: NA; V gene: TRBV7-2; CDR3 DNA: TGTGCCAGCAGCTTAGTGCTGGGAGGGCCGCAAGGGACCCAGTACTTC; CDR3 protein: CASSLVLGGPQGTQYF
D gene: TRBD2; J gene: TRBJ2-3; clone size: NA; V gene: TRBV29-1; CDR3 DNA: TGCAGCGTTGGTCGCGCGGGAGGGTTGGATACGCAGTATTTT; CDR3 protein: CSVGRAGGLDTQYF
D gene: NA; J gene: TRBJ2-7; clone size: few; V gene: TRBV7-9; CDR3 DNA: TGTGCCAGCAGCTTAGCTCAAGACAGGCGAAGCTCCTACGAGCAGTACTTC; CDR3 protein: CASSLAQDRRSSYEQYF
D gene: NA; J gene: TRBJ1-4; clone size: many; V gene: TRBV7-9; CDR3 DNA: TGTGCCAGCAGCCAATTGCCAGGGCCACTGTTTTTT; CDR3 protein: CASSQLPGPLFF
D gene: NA; J gene: TRBJ1-2; clone size: many; V gene: TRBV10-3; CDR3 DNA: TGTGCCATCAGTGAGGGGGAGAACTATGGCTACACCTTC; CDR3 protein: CAISEGENYGYTF
D gene: TRBD1; J gene: TRBJ2-7; clone size: NA; V gene: TRBV6-2/TRBV6-3; CDR3 DNA: TGTGCCAGCAGCAACCGGGACAGATTTATCTCTGGGGCCAACGAGCAGTACTTC; CDR3 protein: CASSNRDRFISGANEQYF
D gene: NA; J gene: TRBJ1-1; clone size: NA; V gene: TRBV4-1; CDR3 DNA: TGCGCCAGCAGCCAAGATATTCAACCGAACACTGAAGCTTTCTTT; CDR3 protein: CASSQDIQPNTEAFF